These 21 T cell receptor beta chains share one sample of origin, sequenced in a study of low-dose radiotherapy and immunotherapy resistance in tumors. As for time point: before trial treatment. Covering alpha and beta chains, TRAV- and TRBV-specific primers were used for the first-strand cDNA. TCR amplification used about 20 PCR cycles, a constant-region primer and a V-primer adapter. MiXCR, run by TCRdb on the reads, gives a single entry per CDR3 protein. Counted here are about 82,000 distinct CDR3 sequences, under 20% occurring once; the ten biggest clones make up approximately 6%. The specimen comprised PBMCs, sampled before treatment. These receptors were taken from a male donor with prostate cancer.

This clonotype was seen repeatedly, ten times or more. The chain recombines TRBV19 with TRBJ2-7; TRBD1 agrees at 8 bases. The germline V gene has CDR1 LNHDA and CDR2 SQIVND (reference sequence). V was pared by 2 bases and J by 2 bases, with 8 bases of the junction left unmatched. The CDR3 covers 16 residues. The CDR3 DNA follows: TGTGCCAGTAGTATATCCCGGACAGGGAGCCCCTACGAGCAGTACTTC. Amino acid sequence: CASSISRTGSPYEQYF.

This clonotype has ten or more counts. Compared with germline, one end of the junction differs, possibly owing to a read error. The rearrangement joins TRBV20-1 to TRBJ1-1, with D unresolved. The CDR3 has 12 amino acids. Germline V gene sequence: CDR1 DFQATT, CDR2 SNEGSKA (reference sequence). The CDR3 nucleotides read TGCGGTGCTACCCCAGGTACTACTGAAGCTTTCTTT. This gives the protein CGATPGTTEAFF.

This clonotype was detected ten times or more. As DNA, the CDR3 is TGTGCCAGCAGTTCGGACAGGAGAGTAGGCACAGATACGCAGTATTTT. Protein sequence: CASSSDRRVGTDTQYF. The V call is TRBV5-5, the J call TRBJ2-3; 7 bases fit TRBD1. CDR3 size: 16 residues. The J segment lost 1 base and the V segment lost 5 bases, leaving 10 bases of the junction unmatched. The germline CDR1 and CDR2 sequences are SGHKS and YYEKEE (reference sequence).

This clonotype was recorded at least ten times. The gene calls are TRBV12-3 or TRBV12-4 and TRBJ2-3; D remains unclear. The length of the CDR3 is 15 residues. Trimming took off 6 bases at V and 5 bases at J, with 18 bases between the two ends. The CDR3 spells CASRLDSMVGDTQYF. The CDR3 DNA reads TGTGCCAGCAGGCTTGACTCGATGGTGGGAGATACGCAGTATTTT.

In this sample, this clonotype turned up many times. The chain recombines TRBV14 with TRBJ1-3; the D is unclear. V lost 2 bases and J 3 bases, leaving 5 bases between the germline ends. This CDR3 region has 13 residues. Germline lookup yields CDR1 SGHDN and CDR2 FVKESK. The CDR3 loop is CASSQPFGNTIYF. CDR3 DNA sequence: TGTGCCAGCAGCCAACCGTTTGGAAACACCATATATTTT.

A few counts support this clonotype. The chain uses TRBV4-2 and TRBJ1-1, with 9 bases lining up with TRBD1. The CDR3 is 16 amino acids. Germline CDR1 is LGHNA and CDR2 is YNFKEQ. The V and J ends lost 5 bases and 3 bases, in that order; junction bases with no gene match: 10. CDR3 sequence reads: CASSKTGGIADTEAFF. The CDR3 region has the DNA TGTGCCAGCAGCAAAACAGGGGGCATAGCTGACACTGAAGCTTTCTTT.

This clonotype appeared many times. This chain joins TRBV7-2 and TRBJ1-1; TRBD1 is a possible D gene (5 bases). The CDR3 sequence is 14 residues long. Germline V gene data show CDR1 as SGHTA and CDR2 as FQGNSA. The ends were cut back, 4 bases at V and 4 bases at J, with 13 bases in the middle. In DNA, the CDR3 is TGTGCCAGCAGCTGGGATCAGGGTTTCACTGAAGCTTTCTTT. This gives the protein CASSWDQGFTEAFF.

This clonotype was counted ten times or more. The CDR3 region has the DNA TGTGCCAGCACCAACCGACTAGCAAATGGCCAAGAGACCCAGTACTTC. Protein: CASTNRLANGQETQYF. The J gene is TRBJ2-5, the V gene TRBV6-1, with 7 bases that match TRBD2. After removal of 7 bases from V and 1 base from J, the junction contained 12 bases not matched to a gene. The CDR3 sequence is 16 residues long. Germline-derived CDR1 and CDR2 are MNHNS and SASEGT.

The chain carries TRBV20-1 and TRBJ1-6, with 9 positions matching TRBD1. The trim removed 2 bases at V and 6 bases at J, leaving 8 bases unmatched. Germline V gene data show CDR1 as DFQATT and CDR2 as SNEGSKA (reference sequence). CDR3 length: 16 amino acids. CDR3: CSARLGGQGSNSPLHF. The CDR3 nucleotides read TGCAGTGCTAGATTAGGCGGACAGGGGAGTAATTCACCCCTCCACTTT.

The table lists this clonotype with many counts. CDR3: CASSRTDRGGGNTIYF. CDR3 bases: TGTGCCAGTAGTCGAACAGACAGGGGCGGCGGAAACACCATATATTTT. The gene calls are TRBV19 and TRBJ1-3; 8 bases fit TRBD1. The V segment lost 5 bases and the J segment 4 bases; nucleotides outside the gene matches: 10. The CDR3 length is 16 residues. Germline CDR1 reads LNHDA; CDR2 reads SQIVND (reference sequence).

This clonotype has a count of ten or more. The chain employs TRBV29-1 and TRBJ2-5; tentatively, D is TRBD1 (6 bases). Trimming pared 6 bases from V and 1 base from J, leaving 12 bases between. The CDR3 length is 13 residues. Germline lookup yields CDR1 SQVTM and CDR2 ANQGSEA. The CDR3 is CSVQGNSQETQYF. The CDR3 nucleotides read TGCAGCGTACAGGGAAATAGCCAAGAGACCCAGTACTTC. The whole variable domain, remainder taken from reference TRBV29-1 and TRBJ2-5, is SAVISQKPSRDICQRGTSLTIQCQVDSQVTMMFWYRQQPGQSLTLIATANQGSEATYESGFVIDKFPISRPNLTFSTLTVSNMSPEDSSIYLCSVQGNSQETQYFGPGTRLLVL.

The chain is built from TRBV5-1 and TRBJ2-7, with TRBD1 as a possible D gene (6 bases). This CDR3 is built from 12 residues. V dropped 5 bases and J dropped 5 bases, with 11 bases sitting between them. The germline CDR1 and CDR2 sequences are SGHRS and YFSETQ. The CDR3 protein is CASRTTGNEQYF. The CDR3 nucleotides read TGCGCCAGCAGGACAACAGGGAACGAGCAGTACTTC.

About this clonotype itself: This likely came from a read error, as a far larger clone is one base away. The chain links TRBV24-1 to TRBJ2-7, with a possible D match to TRBD1 (5 bases). Germline CDR1 KGHDR, CDR2 SFDVKD. The ends were cut back, 6 bases at V and 5 bases at J, with 16 bases in the middle. The CDR3 spans 14 residues. CDR3 DNA: TGTGCCACCAGTTACGGGTGGCAGGGCAACGAGCAGTACTTC. Translation: CATSYGWQGNEQYF.

This clonotype was observed at least ten times. The V gene is TRBV30, the J gene TRBJ2-7, with 14 bases matching TRBD2. Trimming took 4 bases from V and 4 from J; bases not matched to a gene: 6. Germline lookup yields CDR1 GTSNPN and CDR2 SVGIG (reference sequence). This CDR3 contains 15 residues. The CDR3 region has the DNA TGTGCCTGGACCGAGGGACTAGCGGGAGTTTACGAGCAGTACTTC. Its protein is CAWTEGLAGVYEQYF. Filled out from reference TRBV30 and TRBJ2-7, the complete variable domain reads SQTIHQWPATLVQPVGSPLSLECTVEGTSNPNLYWYRQAAGRGLQLLFYSVGIGQISSEVPQNLSASRPQDRQFILSSKKLLLSDSGFYLCAWTEGLAGVYEQYFGPGTRLTVT.

This clonotype was observed at least ten times. The chain employs TRBV7-2 and TRBJ1-6; possibly TRBD1 for D (6 bases). Germline V gene lookup returns CDR1 SGHTA and CDR2 FQGNSA. The CDR3 totals 15 residues. Deletions cut 3 bases from V and 8 bases from J, with 14 bases between. As DNA, the CDR3 is TGTGCCAGCAGCTTGCGGGTCAGGGGCGATTCACCCCTCCACTTT. Translated: CASSLRVRGDSPLHF. Full variable domain (outside the CDR3, taken from reference TRBV7-2 and TRBJ1-6): GAGVSQSPSNKVTEKGKDVELRCDPISGHTALYWYRQSLGQGLEFLIYFQGNSAPDKSGLPSDRFSAERTGGSVSTLTIQRTQQEDSAVYLCASSLRVRGDSPLHFGNGTRLTVT.

A remark on this clonotype: Since a far larger clone is one base different, this is likely a read error. The rearrangement links TRBV5-6 to TRBJ1-2; no reliable D call. The length of the CDR3 is 15 residues. Per the germline V gene, CDR1 is SGHDT and CDR2 is YYEEEE. The CDR3 sequence is CASSFSPPENYGHTF. The CDR3 DNA reads TGTGCCAGCAGCTTTTCCCCACCAGAGAACTATGGCCACACCTTC.

The table lists this clonotype with many counts. The genes are TRBV20-1 and TRBJ2-2, with TRBD2 identical over 13 bases. The V segment lost 5 bases and the J segment 5 bases; nucleotides outside the gene matches: 2. CDR3 length: 14 residues. The germline V gene has CDR1 DFQATT and CDR2 SNEGSKA (reference sequence). The CDR3 region has the DNA TGCAGTGCTCCGACTAGCGGGGGGACCGGGGAGCTGTTTTTT. Amino acid sequence: CSAPTSGGTGELFF.

Many counts were recorded for this clonotype. The rearrangement links TRBV6-1 to TRBJ2-2; D not certain. This CDR3 region has 16 residues. Trimming cost V 5 bases and J 0 bases, with 13 bases left between them. CDR1 is MNHNS, CDR2 SASEGT, per germline. The CDR3 protein is CASSYTMFANTGELFF. The CDR3 region has the DNA TGTGCCAGCAGTTATACTATGTTCGCGAACACCGGGGAGCTGTTTTTT.

This clonotype was found a few times. The V call is TRBV6-2 or TRBV6-3, the J call TRBJ1-1; D is uncertain. This CDR3 has 16 amino acids. Trimming took off 5 bases at V and 2 bases at J, with 18 bases between the two ends. CDR1 and CDR2 (germline): MNHEY, SVGEGT. CDR3 loop: CASSPSPRTENTEAFF. For the CDR3, the DNA is TGTGCCAGCAGTCCCAGCCCTAGGACGGAAAACACTGAAGCTTTCTTT.

This clonotype was recorded many times. The chain recombines TRBV30 with TRBJ2-3; D is ambiguous. Deletions cut 3 bases from V and 0 bases from J, with 13 bases between. Germline V CDR1 and CDR2: GTSNPN, SVGIG (reference sequence). This CDR3 has 15 residues. CDR3 region: CAWSLNSGSTDTQYF. The CDR3 region has the DNA TGTGCCTGGAGCCTTAATTCCGGGAGCACAGATACGCAGTATTTT.

This clonotype has at least ten counts. J is TRBJ2-1 and V is TRBV5-1; D uncertain. The germline V and J ends were trimmed by 4 bases and 6 bases, with 8 bases remaining between them. The CDR3 runs to 12 residues. Germline CDR1 reads SGHRS; CDR2 reads YFSETQ. The CDR3 nucleotides read TGCGCCAGCAGCGACTCCGGCAATGAGCAGTTCTTC. Protein: CASSDSGNEQFF.